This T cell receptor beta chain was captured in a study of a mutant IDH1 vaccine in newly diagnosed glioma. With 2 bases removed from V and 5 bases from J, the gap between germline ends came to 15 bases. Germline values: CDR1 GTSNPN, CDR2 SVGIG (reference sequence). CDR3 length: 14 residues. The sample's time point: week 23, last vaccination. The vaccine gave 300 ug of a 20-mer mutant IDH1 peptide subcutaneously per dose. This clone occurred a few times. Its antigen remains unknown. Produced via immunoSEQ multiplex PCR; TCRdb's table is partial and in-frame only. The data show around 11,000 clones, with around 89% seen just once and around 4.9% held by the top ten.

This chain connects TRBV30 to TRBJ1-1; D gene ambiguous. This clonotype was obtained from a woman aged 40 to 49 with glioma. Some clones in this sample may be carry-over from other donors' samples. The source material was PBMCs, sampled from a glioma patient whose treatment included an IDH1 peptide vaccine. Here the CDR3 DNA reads TGTGCCTGGAGTACGGTGGAGAGGGTAACTGAAGCTTTCTTT. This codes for CAWSTVERVTEAFF.